This passage covers 23 T cell receptor beta chains from one sample sequenced in a study of blood T cell repertoires in COVID-19. Assay used: immunoSEQ multiplex PCR; TCRdb lists only in-frame clones, some missing. The repertoire holds around 140,000 clones, with approximately 80% as singletons. Sequenced material: peripheral blood. The receptors shown here come from a woman aged 55 to 70 with active or convalescent COVID-19.

The CDR3 loop reads CASSPDTDTQYF. The CDR3, as DNA: TGTGCCAGCAGCCCAGACACAGATACGCAGTATTTT. J is TRBJ2-3 and V is TRBV11-2; D not certain. CDR3 length: 12 amino acids. Germline-derived CDR1 and CDR2 are SGHAT and FQNNGV. Trimming removed 5 bases at V and 2 bases at J, with 5 bases between.

J is TRBJ1-5 and V is TRBV27, with a tentative D call TRBD1 (5 bases). This CDR3 contains 14 residues. Germline V lookup: CDR1 MNHEY, CDR2 SMNVEV (reference sequence). V was clipped by 3 bases and J by 4 bases, with 10 bases between them. The CDR3 DNA reads TGTGCCAGCAGTTTTAGGGGAGGTAATCAGCCCCAGCATTTT. This translates into CASSFRGGNQPQHF.

The CDR3 nucleotides read TGTGCCAGCAGCTTTAGGAGGACAGATACGCAGTATTTT. This gives the protein CASSFRRTDTQYF. The chain joins TRBV7-6 to TRBJ2-3; maybe TRBD2 (5 bases). The CDR3 sequence is 13 residues long. Germline loops: CDR1 SGHVS, CDR2 FNYEAQ. V shed 3 bases and J shed 3 bases, with 7 bases lying between them.

This clone came up once. The chain combines TRBV5-4 with TRBJ1-2; 9 bases map to TRBD1. The CDR3 loop spans 13 amino acids. Losses at the gene ends were 3 bases for V and 8 bases for J; bases not matched to a gene: 5. The germline CDR1 and CDR2 sequences are SGHNT and YYREEE (reference sequence). This CDR3 reads CASSWGTGLGYTF. Written as DNA, the CDR3 is TGTGCCAGCAGCTGGGGGACAGGGCTAGGCTACACCTTC. The complete variable domain, with remaining parts taken from reference TRBV5-4 and TRBJ1-2, reads ETGVTQSPTHLIKTRGQQVTLRCSSQSGHNTVSWYQQALGQGPQFIFQYYREEENGRGNFPPRFSGLQFPNYSSELNVNALELDDSALYLCASSWGTGLGYTFGSGTRLTVV.

This clone turned up a few times. The chain employs TRBV28 and TRBJ1-1; no clear D. The CDR3 spans 15 residues. In germline, CDR1 is MDHEN, CDR2 SYDVKM. Trimming removed 5 bases from V and 0 bases from J, with 13 bases in between. Here the CDR3 DNA reads TGTGCCAGCAGTCCTCTCAGGCGGGTGAACACTGAAGCTTTCTTT. Protein sequence: CASSPLRRVNTEAFF.

This sequence joins TRBV30 and TRBJ2-1; TRBD2 aligns across 8 bases. V was pared by 0 bases and J by 6 bases, with 7 bases of the junction left unmatched. The CDR3 covers 15 residues. Germline CDR1 and CDR2: GTSNPN and SVGIG (reference sequence). The CDR3 region is CAWSVGLAGSNEQFF. As DNA, the CDR3 is TGTGCCTGGAGTGTAGGCCTAGCGGGTAGCAATGAGCAGTTCTTC.

V is TRBV12-3 or TRBV12-4 and J is TRBJ2-7; 8 nucleotides line up with TRBD2. The CDR3 sequence is 13 residues long. Losses at the gene ends were 5 bases for V and 2 bases for J; bases not matched to a gene: 2. The CDR3 is CASSHSGAYEQYF. In DNA, the CDR3 is TGTGCCAGCAGTCATAGCGGGGCCTACGAGCAGTACTTC.

The chain has TRBV6-5 and TRBJ2-7, with 7 positions matching TRBD2. Trimming took 10 bases from V and 8 from J; bases not matched to a gene: 11. The germline V gene has CDR1 MNHEY and CDR2 SVGAGI. This CDR3 comprises 12 residues. As DNA, the CDR3 is TGTGCCACCGGGGACTACATCTCACAGCAGTACTTC. Translated: CATGDYISQQYF.

This clone was picked up a small number of times. The V call is TRBV7-8, the J call TRBJ2-5; TRBD2 matches 8 bases. CDR3 length: 16 amino acids. In germline, CDR1 is SGHVS, CDR2 FQNEAQ. With V trimmed by 1 base and J by 2 bases, 6 bases remained unmatched. Here the CDR3 reads CASSLDGGGGQETQYF. The CDR3 DNA sequence: TGTGCCAGCAGCTTAGATGGGGGCGGGGGGCAAGAGACCCAGTACTTC.

A single count supports this clone. This chain connects TRBV7-2 to TRBJ1-2, with a weak D call TRBD1 (5 bases). The V end lost 1 base, the J end lost 8 bases, and 17 bases lay between the germline ends. The germline V gene has CDR1 SGHTA and CDR2 FQGNSA. This CDR3 contains 15 residues. This chain's CDR3 is CASSLETARGWGYTF. As DNA, the CDR3 is TGTGCCAGCAGCTTAGAGACAGCCCGGGGGTGGGGCTACACCTTC.

With respect to this clone: Other DNA sequences from this sample encode an identical CDR3 as well. This CDR3 reads CASSLTGGTEAFF. The CDR3 region has the DNA TGCGCCAGCAGCTTGACAGGGGGTACTGAAGCTTTCTTT. The chain combines TRBV5-1 with TRBJ1-1; TRBD1 agrees at 8 bases. Trimming cost V 1 base and J 5 bases; bases outside gene matches: 1. From germline, CDR1 is SGHRS and CDR2 YFSETQ. The CDR3 is 13 amino acids.

This sequence joins TRBV28 and TRBJ1-1, with 7 bases identical to TRBD1. This CDR3 has 13 residues. Trimming removed 6 bases from V and 10 bases from J; junction bases left unmatched: 11. Germline V CDR1 and CDR2: MDHEN, SYDVKM. The CDR3 loop reads CASRGPTGRGAFF. In nucleotides, the CDR3 is TGTGCCAGCAGGGGTCCGACAGGGCGGGGAGCTTTCTTT.

The sample holds a few counts of this clone. The chain recombines TRBV5-1 with TRBJ2-7; 11 bases map to TRBD1. Trimming took 0 bases from V and 5 from J; bases not matched to a gene: 4. Germline V lookup: CDR1 SGHRS, CDR2 YFSETQ. This CDR3 is built from 15 residues. CDR3 bases: TGCGCCAGCAGCTTGGGGACAGGGGGCTTGGACGAGCAGTACTTC. Protein product: CASSLGTGGLDEQYF. Complete variable domain (other parts from reference TRBV5-1 and TRBJ2-7): KAGVTQTPRYLIKTRGQQVTLSCSPISGHRSVSWYQQTPGQGLQFLFEYFSETQRNKGNFPGRFSGRQFSNSRSEMNVSTLELGDSALYLCASSLGTGGLDEQYFGPGTRLTVT.

CDR3 sequence reads: CASSKGRGGLVGPGELFF. CDR3 bases: TGTGCCAGCAGCAAAGGTCGGGGGGGCCTGGTGGGGCCCGGGGAGCTGTTTTTT. The chain uses TRBV21-1 and TRBJ2-2; the table's TRBD2 call for D was not verified on the DNA. TRBV21-1 is a recognized pseudogene. CDR3 length: 18 residues.

V gene TRBV4-1 combines with J gene TRBJ2-7; tentative D call: TRBD1 (5 bases). Germline V gene sequence: CDR1 MGHRA, CDR2 YSYEKL. The CDR3 loop spans 17 amino acids. V was trimmed by 1 base and J by 2 bases, leaving 18 bases between them. CDR3 sequence reads: CASSQAPIFQGTYEQYV. As DNA, the CDR3 is TGCGCCAGCAGCCAAGCACCAATCTTCCAGGGAACCTACGAGCAGTACGTC.

The gene calls are TRBV11-2 and TRBJ1-1, with D possibly matching TRBD1 (5 bases). V shed 1 base and J shed 5 bases, with 14 bases lying between them. This CDR3 contains 15 residues. CDR1 is SGHAT and CDR2 is FQNNGV in the germline V gene. CDR3 residues: CASSLVGRGWTEAFF. The CDR3 DNA reads as TGTGCCAGCAGCTTAGTAGGTAGGGGATGGACTGAAGCTTTCTTT.

The V and J genes are TRBV3-1 (or the pseudogene TRBV3-2) and TRBJ1-6, with 8 bases that match TRBD1. The V segment lost 4 bases and the J segment 8 bases; nucleotides outside the gene matches: 7. CDR1 and CDR2 (germline): LGHDT, YNNKEL (reference sequence). The CDR3 extends over 15 amino acids. CDR3 loop: CASSLQGAWDSPLHF. The CDR3 DNA reads TGTGCCAGCAGCCTTCAGGGGGCATGGGATTCACCCCTCCACTTT.

This chain links TRBV27 with TRBJ2-5, with 14 bases aligning to TRBD2. The germline gives CDR1 MNHEY, CDR2 SMNVEV (reference sequence). V dropped 8 bases and J dropped 2; count of bases not matched to a gene: 1. The CDR3 is made up of 14 amino acids. The CDR3 loop is CASRLAGGQETQYF. The CDR3 nucleotides are TGTGCCAGCCGACTAGCGGGGGGGCAAGAGACCCAGTACTTC.

V usage is TRBV30 and J usage is TRBJ2-2, with 11 bases fitting TRBD2. Losses at the gene ends were 3 bases for V and 4 bases for J; bases not matched to a gene: 7. CDR1 and CDR2 (germline): GTSNPN, SVGIG (reference sequence). This CDR3 contains 16 residues. CDR3 region: CAWRVGTSGSTGELFF. The CDR3 DNA is TGTGCCTGGAGGGTCGGGACTAGCGGATCCACCGGGGAGCTGTTTTTT.

The chain uses TRBV7-8 and TRBJ1-2; 12 bases are a match to TRBD1. From germline, CDR1 is SGHVS and CDR2 FQNEAQ. V lost 10 bases, J lost 8 bases, and 8 bases stayed unmatched. This CDR3 region has 13 residues. The CDR3 reads CATRGQGAKGYTF. In DNA, the CDR3 is TGTGCCACACGGGGACAGGGGGCGAAAGGCTACACCTTC.

V and J are TRBV19 and TRBJ1-2, with 8 bases that match TRBD1. The junction had 7 bases not matched to a gene; V was cut back by 6 bases and J by 4 bases. CDR3 length equals 14 residues. From germline, CDR1 is LNHDA and CDR2 SQIVND (reference sequence). The CDR3 sequence: CASSWDRTVYGYTF. The CDR3 nucleotides are TGTGCCAGTAGCTGGGACAGGACTGTCTATGGCTACACCTTC.

The chain combines TRBV4-2 with TRBJ1-6; possibly TRBD1 for D (6 bases). V was shortened by 1 base and J by 9 bases, with 13 bases between the two germline ends. CDR1 is LGHNA, CDR2 YNFKEQ, per germline. The CDR3 has 15 amino acids. CDR3 protein: CASSQGTAQSSPLHF. The CDR3 nucleotides read TGTGCCAGCAGCCAAGGGACAGCCCAGAGTTCACCCCTCCACTTT.

In this sample, this clone turned up a few times. This sequence joins TRBV4-2 and TRBJ2-1; D may be TRBD2 (5 bases). Germline CDR1 and CDR2: LGHNA and YNFKEQ. The CDR3 spans 16 residues. Trimming took 0 bases from V and 0 from J, leaving 9 bases between them. This CDR3 is CASSQDSGLSYNEQFF. In nucleotides, the CDR3 is TGTGCCAGCAGCCAAGATTCTGGACTCTCCTACAATGAGCAGTTCTTC.